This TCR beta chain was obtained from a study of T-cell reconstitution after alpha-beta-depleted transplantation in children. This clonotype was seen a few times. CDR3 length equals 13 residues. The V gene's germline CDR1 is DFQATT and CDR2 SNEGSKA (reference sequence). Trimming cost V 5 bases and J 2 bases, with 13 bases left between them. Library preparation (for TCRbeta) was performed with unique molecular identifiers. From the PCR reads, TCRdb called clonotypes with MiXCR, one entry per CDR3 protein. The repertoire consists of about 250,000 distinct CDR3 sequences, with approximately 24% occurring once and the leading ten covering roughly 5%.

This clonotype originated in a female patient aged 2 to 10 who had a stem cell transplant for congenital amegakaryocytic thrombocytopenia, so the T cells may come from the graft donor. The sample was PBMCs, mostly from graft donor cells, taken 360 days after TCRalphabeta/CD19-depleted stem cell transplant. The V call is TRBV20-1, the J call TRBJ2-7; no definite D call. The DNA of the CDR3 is TGCAGTGCTCACAGCCGAAGGACCTACGAGCAGTACTTC. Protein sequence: CSAHSRRTYEQYF.